This T cell receptor (beta chain) was sequenced for a study of cytomegalovirus exposure and HLA in healthy donors. The CDR3 consists of 12 residues. Germline-derived CDR1 and CDR2 are LNHDA and SQIVND (reference sequence). V lost 2 bases and J 6 bases, leaving 8 bases between the germline ends. A multiplex PCR was run with 60 Vbeta primers and 13 Jbeta primers. Some clones are missing from TCRdb's copy, which holds only in-frame ones; the method was immunoSEQ multiplex PCR. This table holds about 170,000 clones, approximately 65% found once. The source is a man aged 35-49 years in good health and CMV-seronegative. The sample consisted of PBMCs. The rearrangement links TRBV19 to TRBJ2-7, with D possibly TRBD1 on 5 matching bases. The CDR3 region is CASSIWGGEQYF. In DNA, the CDR3 is TGTGCCAGTAGTATATGGGGCGGCGAGCAGTACTTC.